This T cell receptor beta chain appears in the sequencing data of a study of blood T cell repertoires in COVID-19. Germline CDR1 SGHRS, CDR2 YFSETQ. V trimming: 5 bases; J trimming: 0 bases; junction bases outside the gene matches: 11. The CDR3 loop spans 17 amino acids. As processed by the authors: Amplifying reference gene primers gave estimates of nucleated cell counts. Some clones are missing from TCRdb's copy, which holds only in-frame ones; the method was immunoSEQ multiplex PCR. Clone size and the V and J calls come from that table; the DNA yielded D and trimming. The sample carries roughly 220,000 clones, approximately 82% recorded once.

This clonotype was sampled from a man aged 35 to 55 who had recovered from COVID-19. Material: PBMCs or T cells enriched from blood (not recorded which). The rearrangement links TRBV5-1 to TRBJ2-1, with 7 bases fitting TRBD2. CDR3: CASSYQSAGDSYNEQFF. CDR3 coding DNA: TGCGCCAGCAGTTACCAGTCTGCGGGAGACTCCTACAATGAGCAGTTCTTC. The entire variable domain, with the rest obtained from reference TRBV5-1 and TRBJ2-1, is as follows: KAGVTQTPRYLIKTRGQQVTLSCSPISGHRSVSWYQQTPGQGLQFLFEYFSETQRNKGNFPGRFSGRQFSNSRSEMNVSTLELGDSALYLCASSYQSAGDSYNEQFFGPGTRLTVL.